This TCR beta chain was documented in a study of OX40 agonist ivuxolimab in advanced cancers. Study as a whole: Hepatocellular carcinoma, melanoma, renal cell or head and neck cancer was diagnosed in the dose-escalation patients. Three dose-escalation patients had partial responses: one with hepatocellular carcinoma and two with cutaneous melanoma. Findings and caveats of the study: CD4+ and CD8+ T cells in blood underwent clonal expansion by week 6 at 0.1 to 3.0 mg/kg.

Details on this clone: Its antigen remains unidentified.

Generated by immunoSEQ multiplex PCR, the TCRdb table keeps only in-frame clones and is missing some. The table has almost 80,000 clones, 70% to 90% seen once; the top ten hold 25%. V trimming: 2 bases; J trimming: 7 bases; junction bases outside the gene matches: 12. Germline V gene sequence: CDR1 SGHTA, CDR2 FQGNSA. The CDR3 covers 16 residues. V gene TRBV7-2 combines with J gene TRBJ1-1; 8 nucleotides agree with TRBD1. The material sequenced was CD4+ or CD8+ T cells sorted from blood, taken in a trial of the OX40 agonist ivuxolimab. The receptor was derived from an adult with an advanced solid tumor such as melanoma, head and neck, liver or kidney cancer. In DNA form, the CDR3 reads TGTGCCAGCAGCTTAATATCTTGGCAGGGGGCGGATGAAGCTTTCTTT. It is translated as CASSLISWQGADEAFF.